This record concerns one TCR beta chain sequence. Its antigen is currently unknown. Naive-designated CD8 cells lacked CD45RO, were positively enriched for CCR7, and omitted terminally differentiated effector memory CD45RA+ cells. Every one of the donors was a Caucasian adult that lived in Nashville, Tennessee. Sequencing was performed with immunoSEQ multiplex PCR; in TCRdb, only in-frame clones are kept and a portion is missing. The sample lists hundreds of thousands of clones; 96% were seen once. This sample was included in a study of shared clonotypes between healthy human individuals. General study findings and limits: Sorted-subset samples were not fully sequenced, rarefaction indicated. Sequencing depth was expected to influence donor clonotype sharing. Donors were few, which limited the genetic and exposure-history diversity represented.

The source of this sequence is a woman in her 30s in good health. Sample: naive CD8+ T cells sorted from blood.

DNA of the CDR3: TGTGCCAGCAGCCGAAACAGCGACAGGGCGAACACCGGGGAGCTGTTTTTT. It codes for CASSRNSDRANTGELFF. This rearrangement joins TRBV2 to TRBJ2-2; 7 bases align to TRBD1. The germline CDR1 and CDR2 sequences are SNHLY and FYNNEI. CDR3 length: 17 residues. Losses at the gene ends were 6 bases for V and 0 bases for J; bases not matched to a gene: 10.